The source of this T cell receptor (beta chain) is a study of blood T cell repertoires in COVID-19. CDR3 size: 13 residues. V lost 6 bases and J lost 5, with 12 bases in between. Per germline, CDR1 KGHDR and CDR2 SFDVKD. Methods used by the authors: Counts of nucleated cells, estimated from reference gene primer amplification, were obtained. Here immunoSEQ multiplex PCR was the method, and the copy in TCRdb shows in-frame clones only, minus some. V, J and clone size are those of that table, while D and trimming were read from the DNA. The data contain roughly 300,000 clones, about 90% of them singletons.

The J gene is TRBJ2-5, the V gene TRBV24-1, with a weak D call TRBD1 (5 bases). This clonotype originated in a woman aged 50 to 60 who had recovered from COVID-19. Material: peripheral blood. The chain's CDR3 is CATSPPGKETQYF. Written as DNA, the CDR3 is TGTGCCACCAGTCCGCCAGGGAAGGAGACCCAGTACTTC.